A selection of T cell receptor beta chains follows, all from one sample in a study of cytomegalovirus exposure and HLA in healthy donors. Here immunoSEQ multiplex PCR was the method, and the copy in TCRdb shows in-frame clones only, minus some. This table has tens of thousands of clones, about 66% appearing once. The sequenced material came from PBMCs. The receptor set was obtained from a woman in her forties or fifties in good health and CMV-seropositive. The CDR3 runs from the conserved cysteine through the conserved F or W. Fields, in order: clone size, J gene, V gene, CDR3 length, D gene, CDR3 DNA, CDR3 protein. D genes are given only for firm matches. Size values are once, few and many counts, or a class for expanded clones, and some rows have none.

few,TRBJ2-5,TRBV7-2,15,.,TGTGCCAGCAGCTTAGACGGGTTGGTCGTGGAGACCCAGTACTTC,CASSLDGLVVETQYF
.,TRBJ2-5,TRBV28,13,.,TGTGCCAGCAGTTTATCAGGGCGGGAGACCCAGTACTTC,CASSLSGRETQYF
few,TRBJ1-5,TRBV2,15,.,TGTGCCAGCAGTGAAGCGGAGCACGGTGGGCAGCCCCAGCATTTT,CASSEAEHGGQPQHF
.,TRBJ2-7,TRBV6-6,12,.,TGTGCCAGCAGAGCGCAAGGGGACGAGCAGTACTTC,CASRAQGDEQYF
.,TRBJ1-1,TRBV7-2,14,TRBD1,TGTGCCAGCAGCCAGGGGACAGCGAACACTGAAGCTTTCTTT,CASSQGTANTEAFF
few,TRBJ1-1,TRBV27,15,.,TGTGCCAGCACCCTATTGAGGGGGTCAGTCACTGAAGCTTTCTTT,CASTLLRGSVTEAFF
.,TRBJ1-1,TRBV13,14,.,TGTGCCAGCAGCTATAGGGGGTCGAACACTGAAGCTTTCTTT,CASSYRGSNTEAFF
few,TRBJ2-1,TRBV10-3,13,TRBD2,TGTGCCACGGGACTAGCGGGGGTATCTGAGCAGTTCTTC,CATGLAGVSEQFF
.,TRBJ2-1,TRBV6-5,14,.,TGTGCCAGCAGTTACTCGCGGGGTCACAATGAGCAGTTCTTC,CASSYSRGHNEQFF
few,TRBJ2-3,TRBV5-6,16,TRBD1,TGTGCCAGCAGCTCAGACCGACAGGGGAGCACAGATACGCAGTATTTT,CASSSDRQGSTDTQYF
.,TRBJ2-7,TRBV5-4,15,TRBD1,TGTGCCAGCAGCCTACCGGGACAGGGGCTCTACGAGCAGTACTTC,CASSLPGQGLYEQYF
.,TRBJ1-2,TRBV14,15,.,TGTGCCAGCAGCCCAAACTGGGGGGTTGACTATGGCTACACCTTC,CASSPNWGVDYGYTF
.,TRBJ1-2,TRBV5-1,15,.,TGCGCCAGCAGCTTGGAGACAGGAGCCAGCTATGGCTACACCTTC,CASSLETGASYGYTF
.,TRBJ2-3,TRBV5-4,15,TRBD1,TGTGCCAGCAGCTTGAGGGCGCAGGGGGCAGATACGCAGTATTTT,CASSLRAQGADTQYF
.,TRBJ2-7,TRBV14,14,.,TGTGCCAGCAGCCAAGTGGGCTACCTCTACGAGCAGTACTTC,CASSQVGYLYEQYF